The clone carrying this T cell receptor (beta chain) has only a few counts. Its antigen remains unknown. These data belong to a study of post-analysis software for immune sequencing data. Study conclusions and caveats: Significantly lower normalized Chao1 diversity was seen in multiple sclerosis patients than in controls. Analysis by F measure revealed that same-batch samples clustered strongly together.

Built from TCR beta cDNA, the libraries had unique molecular identifiers in them. T cells numbering roughly 0.95 to 10 million yielded roughly 0.5 million cDNA molecules. Using its own MiXCR run on the PCR reads, TCRdb lists one record per CDR3 protein. The repertoire holds fewer than 550,000 distinct CDR3 sequences, with roughly 34% as singletons. Sequencing was performed on blood. The receptor's source is a girl aged 2 to 17 with multiple sclerosis.

CDR3: CAPRNKGGYEQYF. The CDR3 region has the DNA TGTGCCCCCCGTAACAAGGGGGGATACGAGCAGTACTTC. J is TRBJ2-7 and V is TRBV6-5; perhaps D is TRBD1 or TRBD2 (6 bases each). Trimming left V 11 bases short and J 4 bases short, with 18 bases between. CDR3 length equals 13 residues. Germline values: CDR1 MNHEY, CDR2 SVGAGI.